This TCR beta chain was recorded in a study of blood T cell repertoires in COVID-19. The V end lost 0 bases, the J end lost 8 bases, and 14 bases lay between the germline ends. In germline, CDR1 is LGHDT, CDR2 YNNKEL (reference sequence). This CDR3 is built from 15 residues. In the authors' methods: Counts of nucleated cells, estimated from reference gene primer amplification, were obtained. Profiling relied on immunoSEQ multiplex PCR, and the TCRdb table lists in-frame clones only, not all of them. The DNA gave D and trimming, while V, J and clone size come from that table. The sample yields about 91,000 clones, roughly 87% seen once.

The material sequenced was peripheral blood. The sequence was collected from a man in his 70s with acute or convalescent COVID-19. The rearrangement joins TRBV3-1 (or the pseudogene TRBV3-2) to TRBJ2-1; D possibly corresponds to TRBD2 (5 bases). CDR3 amino acids: CASSQDNLAIHEQFF. The CDR3 DNA follows: TGTGCCAGCAGCCAAGATAATCTAGCTATCCATGAGCAGTTCTTC.